The 9 T cell receptor beta chains below were found in one sample sequenced in a study of chemoradiotherapy in HPV16-positive cancers. Assay: immunoSEQ multiplex PCR; the TCRdb copy retains only in-frame clones and omits some. The sample lists about 510 clones, more than 75% occurring once. Material: tumor tissue, obtained from a patient who underwent chemoradiotherapy. These receptors all come from a human donor with HPV-associated anogenital cancer.

The V and J genes are TRBV5-1 and TRBJ2-7; 8 positions match TRBD1. Trimming cost V 4 bases and J 7 bases; bases outside gene matches: 4. CDR1 and CDR2 from the germline V gene are SGHRS and YFSETQ. CDR3 length: 12 residues. The CDR3 here is CASSSTGGEQYF. In DNA form, the CDR3 reads TGCGCCAGCAGCAGCACAGGGGGGGAGCAGTACTTC.

This clone showed up just a few times. The chain joins TRBV4-1 to TRBJ1-1; D is uncertain. Trimming cost V 0 bases and J 2 bases, with 7 bases left between them. This CDR3 comprises 14 residues. The germline CDR1 and CDR2 sequences are MGHRA and YSYEKL. CDR3 bases: TGCGCCAGCAGCCAAGATTCAGGTAACACTGAAGCTTTCTTT. Its translation: CASSQDSGNTEAFF.

By sample fraction, this clone is hyperexpanded. The genes are TRBV27 and TRBJ1-2; 8 bases are shared with TRBD1. J was trimmed by 8 bases and V by 5 bases; bases with no gene match: 16. The CDR3 is made up of 16 amino acids. The germline gives CDR1 MNHEY, CDR2 SMNVEV (reference sequence). The CDR3 is CASSPDGGDRYPGYTF. In DNA, the CDR3 is TGTGCCAGCAGTCCCGACGGGGGGGACAGGTACCCGGGCTACACCTTC.

This clone has only one observation. The rearrangement joins TRBV5-5 to TRBJ2-5, with D possibly matching TRBD2 (6 bases). The V and J ends lost 3 bases and 2 bases respectively, with 17 bases between them. The germline V gene encodes CDR1 SGHKS and CDR2 YYEKEE (reference sequence). This CDR3 is 16 amino acids long. The chain's CDR3 is CASSSGNAGKQETQYF. The DNA for the CDR3 is TGTGCCAGCAGCTCCGGAAACGCGGGGAAACAAGAGACCCAGTACTTC.

The chain employs TRBV27 and TRBJ1-2; TRBD1 matches 9 bases. The CDR3 length is 13 residues. CDR1 is MNHEY, CDR2 SMNVEV, per germline (reference sequence). J was trimmed by 4 bases and V by 5 bases; bases with no gene match: 2. This chain's CDR3 is CASSRGQGYGYTF. DNA of the CDR3: TGTGCCAGCAGTAGGGGACAGGGCTATGGCTACACCTTC.

The rearrangement joins TRBV5-6 to TRBJ2-7; D perhaps matches TRBD2 (6 bases). Germline V CDR1 and CDR2: SGHDT, YYEEEE. The CDR3 consists of 17 residues. With 1 base removed from V and 6 bases from J, the gap between germline ends came to 23 bases. The CDR3 DNA reads as TGTGCCAGCAGCTTGAGGTTTTTGCGCGGCGGGGTCGTCGAGCAGTACTTC. It specifies CASSLRFLRGGVVEQYF.

The CDR3 DNA follows: TGTGCCAGCAGGCCCAGTAGGTATAGCAATCAGCCCCAGCATTTT. Its protein is CASRPSRYSNQPQHF. The rearrangement links TRBV28 to TRBJ1-5; D remains ambiguous. This CDR3 has 15 amino acids. Germline lookup yields CDR1 MDHEN and CDR2 SYDVKM. Trimming shortened V by 6 bases and J by 0 bases, and 12 bases separated the two germline ends.

The chain has TRBV4-1 and TRBJ2-7; D not certain. The V end lost 4 bases, the J end lost 0 bases, and 10 bases lay between the germline ends. Looked up from germline, CDR1 is MGHRA and CDR2 is YSYEKL. The CDR3 consists of 14 residues. CDR3 in DNA: TGCGCCAGCAGCCGACGACTGGACTCCTACGAGCAGTACTTC. This gives the protein CASSRRLDSYEQYF.

The chain recombines TRBV6-5 with TRBJ1-2; 10 bases agree with TRBD1. The germline V gene encodes CDR1 MNHEY and CDR2 SVGAGI. The junction had 4 bases not matched to a gene; V was cut back by 0 bases and J by 3 bases. The CDR3 length is 16 residues. The chain's CDR3 is CASSYSFGTGDYGYTF. Written as DNA, the CDR3 is TGTGCCAGCAGTTACTCGTTCGGGACAGGGGACTATGGCTACACCTTC.